These T cell receptor beta chains were read from a single sample in a study of shared clonotypes between healthy human individuals. Method: immunoSEQ multiplex PCR; TCRdb's copy keeps in-frame clones and lacks some. The sample includes about 820,000 clones, almost 95% seen only once; the top ten take under 30%. The sample consisted of naive CD8+ T cells sorted from blood. The receptors were sampled from a young man in good health. CDR3s include the opening cysteine and the closing phenylalanine or tryptophan. The D gene is left open where the match is weak. The size of a clone is reported for some rows only, either as once, few or many, or as a class for expanded clones.

size	V	J	D	CDR3	DNA
.	TRBV7-9	TRBJ2-2	TRBD1	CASSGQGASQNTGELFF	TGTGCCAGCAGCGGACAGGGAGCAAGTCAGAACACCGGGGAGCTGTTTTTT
.	TRBV13	TRBJ1-2	.	CASSLGGAPYGYTF	TGTGCCAGCAGCTTGGGTGGGGCGCCCTATGGCTACACCTTC
once	TRBV29-1	TRBJ2-5	.	CSVEDRIVFGGRRGETQYF	TGCAGCGTTGAAGATAGGATCGTTTTTGGGGGGCGACGAGGGGAGACCCAGTACTTC
.	TRBV2	TRBJ2-3	.	CASSPVGESTDTQYF	TGTGCCAGCAGTCCAGTTGGGGAAAGCACAGATACGCAGTATTTT
.	TRBV5-5	TRBJ2-7	.	CASSPRAGGEQYF	TGTGCCAGCAGTCCCAGGGCCGGCGGTGAGCAGTACTTC
.	TRBV2	TRBJ1-3	.	CASIHPAGNSGNTIYF	TGTGCCAGCATCCACCCCGCCGGGAACTCTGGAAACACCATATATTTT
.	TRBV7-8	TRBJ2-5	TRBD1	CASSFGQGLYQETQYF	TGTGCCAGCAGCTTCGGACAGGGATTGTACCAAGAGACCCAGTACTTC
.	TRBV4-3	TRBJ2-2	.	CASSPGANTGELFF	TGCGCCAGCAGCCCCGGAGCGAACACCGGGGAGCTGTTTTTT
once	TRBV7-6	TRBJ2-2	.	CASSLVFGELFF	TGTGCCAGCAGCTTAGTGTTTGGGGAGCTGTTTTTT
.	TRBV25-1	TRBJ2-2	TRBD1	CATGPGTGRTGELFF	TGTGCCACCGGTCCCGGGACAGGGCGGACCGGGGAGCTGTTTTTT
once	TRBV5-4	TRBJ1-1	.	CASSSNTEAFF	TGTGCCAGCAGCTCAAACACTGAAGCTTTCTTT
.	TRBV28	TRBJ2-2	TRBD2	CASRYPTSGSLGELFF	TGTGCCAGCAGATACCCGACTAGCGGGAGTTTGGGGGAGCTGTTTTTT
.	TRBV7-9	TRBJ2-7	.	CASSGGANSYEQYF	TGTGCCAGCAGCGGCGGGGCTAACTCCTACGAGCAGTACTTC
.	TRBV28	TRBJ2-7	TRBD1	CASSFFGQGYEQYF	TGTGCCAGCAGTTTTTTCGGACAGGGCTACGAGCAGTACTTC
.	TRBV9	TRBJ2-5	.	CASSVEGEVVETQYF	TGTGCCAGCAGCGTAGAGGGGGAGGTAGTGGAGACCCAGTACTTC
.	TRBV5-6	TRBJ2-3	.	CASSSSGLFTDTQYF	TGTGCCAGCAGCTCGAGCGGGCTTTTTACAGATACGCAGTATTTT
.	TRBV15	TRBJ2-7	.	CATSSDEQGPLYEQYF	TGTGCCACCAGCAGCGACGAACAGGGCCCGCTCTACGAGCAGTACTTC
.	TRBV2	TRBJ1-4	.	CASQGRREKLFF	TGTGCCAGCCAGGGTCGGAGAGAAAAACTGTTTTTT
.	TRBV5-1	TRBJ2-3	TRBD1	CASSSRDREPDTQYF	TGCGCCAGCAGCTCCCGGGACAGGGAACCAGATACGCAGTATTTT
.	TRBV5-1	TRBJ1-3	TRBD1	CASSLGTGSGNTIYF	TGCGCCAGCAGCCTAGGGACAGGCTCTGGAAACACCATATATTTT
.	TRBV7-2	TRBJ1-1	.	CASSFYWGGGTEAFF	TGTGCCAGCAGCTTTTACTGGGGAGGGGGCACTGAAGCTTTCTTT
.	TRBV6-5	TRBJ2-1	.	CASSYRTLSNEQFF	TGTGCCAGCAGTTACCGGACCCTGTCCAATGAGCAGTTCTTC
.	TRBV9	TRBJ2-1	TRBD2	CASSVAAAGAYNEQFF	TGTGCCAGCAGCGTAGCTGCGGCGGGAGCGTACAATGAGCAGTTCTTC
.	TRBV29-1	TRBJ2-7	TRBD2	CSAGTSRGYEQYF	TGCAGCGCGGGGACTAGCAGGGGCTACGAGCAGTACTTC
.	TRBV7-9	TRBJ2-3	.	CASSSTTAYLDTQYF	TGTGCCAGCAGCTCCACGACAGCGTATCTGGATACGCAGTATTTT
.	TRBV7-6	TRBJ2-1	.	CASSLAGVYNEQFF	TGTGCCAGCAGCTTAGCGGGAGTTTACAATGAGCAGTTCTTC
.	TRBV11-2	TRBJ2-2	.	CASSLRPGTTGELFF	TGTGCCAGCAGCTTACGGCCAGGAACCACCGGGGAGCTGTTTTTT
.	TRBV10-1	TRBJ2-1	.	CASSDSGIQFF	TGCGCCAGCAGTGATAGTGGGATACAGTTCTTC
few	TRBV2	TRBJ2-5	TRBD2	CASSELAGEETQYF	TGTGCCAGCAGTGAACTAGCGGGAGAAGAGACCCAGTACTTC
.	TRBV7-9	TRBJ2-7	TRBD2	CASSPWTSGRVEQYF	TGTGCCAGCAGCCCCTGGACTAGCGGGAGGGTCGAGCAGTACTTC
.	TRBV28	TRBJ2-5	.	CASSLISGVRETQYF	TGTGCCAGCAGTTTAATCTCAGGGGTACGAGAGACCCAGTACTTC
.	TRBV13	TRBJ2-7	.	CASSLVANEQYF	TGTGCCAGCAGCTTAGTGGCGAACGAGCAGTACTTC
.	TRBV28	TRBJ2-1	TRBD2	CASRRLAGGLNEQFF	TGTGCCAGCAGACGCTTAGCGGGAGGGCTCAATGAGCAGTTCTTC
.	TRBV9	TRBJ2-1	.	CASSVGNGDVEQFF	TGTGCCAGCAGCGTAGGTAACGGAGACGTTGAGCAGTTCTTC
.	TRBV7-9	TRBJ1-1	.	CASSLTGTYEAFF	TGTGCCAGCAGCTTAACCGGGACGTACGAAGCTTTCTTT
.	TRBV18	TRBJ2-2	.	CASSPREGRGTGELFF	TGTGCCAGCTCACCAAGAGAAGGCAGGGGCACCGGGGAGCTGTTTTTT
.	TRBV9	TRBJ1-2	.	CASRRGYGYTF	TGTGCCAGCAGAAGGGGGTATGGCTACACCTTC
.	TRBV14	TRBJ2-3	TRBD1	CASSLQGGSDTQYF	TGTGCCAGCAGCCTACAGGGGGGATCAGATACGCAGTATTTT
.	TRBV7-6	TRBJ2-5	TRBD2	CASSSRTSGKETQYF	TGTGCCAGCAGCTCGCGGACTAGCGGTAAAGAGACCCAGTACTTC
.	TRBV7-9	TRBJ2-7	TRBD1	CASSLNPGGDEQYF	TGTGCCAGCAGCTTAAACCCAGGGGGTGACGAGCAGTACTTC